This TCR beta chain was observed in a study of blood T cells in healthy people across ages. Study-wide findings and caveats: Calculation of diversity from one million T cells yielded estimates considered to be underestimates.

Then a second PCR, running roughly 7 to 11 cycles, was carried out with a sample-barcoded 5' primer and a J-beta primer mix. TCRdb called the 5' RACE reads again in MiXCR, with one record for every CDR3 protein. The table has approximately 780,000 distinct CDR3 sequences, 25% to 30% seen once; the top ten hold approximately 2.9%. As to this clonotype: No antigen is known for it.

V lost 2 bases to trimming and J lost 3 bases, with 13 bases between them. Germline values: CDR1 MNHEY, CDR2 SVGAGI. CDR3 length: 15 residues. The data were also submitted as part of a second study, on T cells of mothers and their children.

The source of this sequence is a boy between 5 and 17 years old in good health. V and J are TRBV6-5 and TRBJ1-1; perhaps TRBD1 as D (5 bases). Input material: blood. As DNA, the CDR3 is TGTGCCAGCAGTTACGGGGCAGGGTGGGACACTGAAGCTTTCTTT. The encoded protein is CASSYGAGWDTEAFF.